This T cell receptor beta chain is drawn from a study of T-cell reconstitution after alpha-beta-depleted transplantation in children. The study, taken as a whole, reports: One year post-transplant, T-cell counts and diversity were largely derived from T cells produced anew.

This clonotype was seen many times. Its matching antigen is unknown. Molecular barcoding with unique molecular identifiers was used for the TCRbeta library. Using its own MiXCR run on the PCR reads, TCRdb lists one record per CDR3 protein. The data contain around 700,000 distinct CDR3 sequences, less than 15% of them singletons. This CDR3 region has 17 residues. The germline CDR1 and CDR2 sequences are LNHNV and YYDKDF (reference sequence). V lost 3 bases and J lost 5; bases outside the gene matches: 12. The starting material was PBMCs, obtained before TCRalphabeta/CD19-depleted stem cell transplant. This clonotype originated in a girl aged 2 to 10 with congenital amegakaryocytic thrombocytopenia, due to receive a stem cell transplant. The chain combines TRBV15 with TRBJ2-1, with TRBD2 matching over 8 bases. The CDR3 DNA reads as TGTGCCACCAGCAGTCTATTAGCGGGACCGAAAAACAATGAGCAGTTCTTC. It is translated as CATSSLLAGPKNNEQFF.